This T cell receptor beta chain was observed in a study of CD8+CD57+ T cells in acquired aplastic anemia. Ten or more counts support this clonotype. The antigen remains undetermined. The TCR beta profiling, which covered VDJ combination and CDR3 sequence, was carried out using genomic DNA as the template. MiXCR, run by TCRdb on the reads, gives a single entry per CDR3 protein. Here the sample spans 150,000 to 200,000 distinct CDR3 sequences, around half being singletons. The authors sequenced patients whose flow cytometry had shown CD8+CD57+ cell expansion. Overall study findings and caveats: Significant differences in CD8+ Simpson's diversity were not observed between patients and controls. The same twenty-nine CD8+ CDR3 sequences occurred in patients and in controls.

Germline values: CDR1 SGHRS, CDR2 YFSETQ. With 0 bases clipped from V and 8 bases from J, the junction kept 10 bases outside the gene matches. The CDR3 contains 16 residues. This clonotype originated in a human donor with aplastic anemia. This chain joins TRBV5-1 and TRBJ2-3; 9 positions match TRBD1. Material: sorted CD4+, CD8+, or CD8+CD57+ T cells (not recorded which) from PBMCs. CDR3 region: CASSLGTGDGRGTQYF. CDR3 nucleotide sequence: TGCGCCAGCAGCTTGGGGACAGGGGATGGCCGAGGTACGCAGTATTTT. Supplemented by reference TRBV5-1 and TRBJ2-3, the full variable domain reads KAGVTQTPRYLIKTRGQQVTLSCSPISGHRSVSWYQQTPGQGLQFLFEYFSETQRNKGNFPGRFSGRQFSNSRSEMNVSTLELGDSALYLCASSLGTGDGRGTQYFGPGTRLTVL.